Here is one T cell receptor beta chain with its context. Its antigen is undetermined. These data come from a study of cytomegalovirus exposure and HLA in healthy donors. The study, taken as a whole, reports: Later examination showed HLA-associated TCR beta chains had greater clonal expansion than equally common others. A missense DCLRE1C variant was associated with V- and J-gene trimming of TCR beta chains in a later analysis, and an independent cohort replicated the association.

The CDR3 covers 14 residues. Germline lookup yields CDR1 LNHDA and CDR2 SQIVND (reference sequence). The trim removed 9 bases at V and 7 bases at J, leaving 9 bases unmatched. Though nominally healthy at sampling, donors likely had unrecorded immune exposures. The study ran its PCR with 60 Vbeta and 13 Jbeta primers. The data were produced by immunoSEQ multiplex PCR, yet TCRdb's version contains in-frame clones alone and is incomplete. The table shows roughly 78,000 clones, with roughly 64% occurring only once. The specimen was PBMCs. The J gene is TRBJ1-5, the V gene TRBV19; 10 bases fit TRBD1. The origin of this receptor is a man aged 30 to 45 in good health and CMV-seropositive. In DNA form, the CDR3 reads TGTGCCAGCTCCCGACAGGGGGCATGGCAGCCCCAGCATTTT. As protein: CASSRQGAWQPQHF.